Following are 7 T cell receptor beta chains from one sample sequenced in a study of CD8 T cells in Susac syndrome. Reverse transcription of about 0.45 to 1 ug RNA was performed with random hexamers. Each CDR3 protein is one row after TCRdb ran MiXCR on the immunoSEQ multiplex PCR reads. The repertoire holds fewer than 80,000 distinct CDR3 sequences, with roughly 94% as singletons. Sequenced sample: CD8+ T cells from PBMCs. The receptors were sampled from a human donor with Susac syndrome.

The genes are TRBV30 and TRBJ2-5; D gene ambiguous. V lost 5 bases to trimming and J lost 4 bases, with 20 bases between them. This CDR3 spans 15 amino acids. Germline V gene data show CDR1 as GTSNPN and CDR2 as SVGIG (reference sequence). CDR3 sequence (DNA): TGTGCCTGGCTCCCCGGGCCCCTTGAAGGAGAGACCCAGTACTTC. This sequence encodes CAWLPGPLEGETQYF.

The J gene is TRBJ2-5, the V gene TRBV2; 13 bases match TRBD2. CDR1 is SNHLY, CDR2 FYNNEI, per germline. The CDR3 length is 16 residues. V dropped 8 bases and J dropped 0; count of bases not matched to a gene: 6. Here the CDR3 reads CASVGLAGVYQETQYF. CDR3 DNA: TGTGCCAGCGTCGGACTAGCGGGGGTATACCAAGAGACCCAGTACTTC. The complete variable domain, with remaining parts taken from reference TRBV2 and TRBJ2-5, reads EPEVTQTPSHQVTQMGQEVILRCVPISNHLYFYWYRQILGQKVEFLVSFYNNEISEKSEIFDDQFSVERPDGSNFTLKIRSTKLEDSAMYFCASVGLAGVYQETQYFGPGTRLLVL.

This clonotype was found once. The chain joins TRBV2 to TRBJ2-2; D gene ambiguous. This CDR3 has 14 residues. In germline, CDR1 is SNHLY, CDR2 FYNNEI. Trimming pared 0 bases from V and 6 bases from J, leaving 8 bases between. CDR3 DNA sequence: TGTGCCAGCAGTGAAGCGCGCTTGGCCGGGGAGCTGTTTTTT. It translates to CASSEARLAGELFF.

The CDR3 bases are TGTGCCAGCAGTTACACTACAGGGGTTGAGACCCAGTACTTC. It is translated as CASSYTTGVETQYF. The chain recombines TRBV6-6 with TRBJ2-5; 7 bases map to TRBD1. The V gene's germline CDR1 is MNHNY and CDR2 SVGAGI (reference sequence). V dropped 2 bases and J dropped 5; count of bases not matched to a gene: 5. CDR3 length: 14 residues.

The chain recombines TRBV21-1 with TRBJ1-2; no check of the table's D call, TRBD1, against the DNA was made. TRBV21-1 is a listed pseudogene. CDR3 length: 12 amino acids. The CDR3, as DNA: TGTGCCAGCAGAACCGGGAACTATGGCTACACCTTC. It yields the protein CASRTGNYGYTF.

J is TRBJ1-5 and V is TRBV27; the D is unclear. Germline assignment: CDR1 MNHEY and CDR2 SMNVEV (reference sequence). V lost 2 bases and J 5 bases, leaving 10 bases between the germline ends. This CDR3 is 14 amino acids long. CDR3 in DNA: TGTGCCAGCAGTTTACGTGGCCCCCATCAGCCCCAGCATTTT. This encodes CASSLRGPHQPQHF.

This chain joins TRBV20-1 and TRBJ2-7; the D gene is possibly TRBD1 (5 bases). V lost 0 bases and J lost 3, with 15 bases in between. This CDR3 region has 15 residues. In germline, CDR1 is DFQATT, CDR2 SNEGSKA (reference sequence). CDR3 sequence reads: CSARDLTALLYEQYF. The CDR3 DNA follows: TGCAGTGCTAGAGATCTGACAGCCCTTCTCTACGAGCAGTACTTC.